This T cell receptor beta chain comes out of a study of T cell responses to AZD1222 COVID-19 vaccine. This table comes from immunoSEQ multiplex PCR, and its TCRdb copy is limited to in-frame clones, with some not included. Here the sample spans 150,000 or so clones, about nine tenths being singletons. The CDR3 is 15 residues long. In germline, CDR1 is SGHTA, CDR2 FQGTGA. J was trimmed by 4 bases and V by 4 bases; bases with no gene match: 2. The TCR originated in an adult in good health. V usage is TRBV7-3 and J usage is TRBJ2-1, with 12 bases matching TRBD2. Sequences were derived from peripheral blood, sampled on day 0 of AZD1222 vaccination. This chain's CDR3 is CASSSLAGGYNEQFF. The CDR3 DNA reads TGTGCCAGCAGCTCCCTAGCGGGAGGGTACAATGAGCAGTTCTTC.